This T cell receptor (beta chain) was obtained from a study of shared clonotypes between healthy human individuals. Across the whole study: With ages of 18 to 49, the donors were two women and a few men.

Only in-frame clones appear in the TCRdb table, and some are missing; sequencing was by immunoSEQ multiplex PCR. This table has under 600,000 clones, around 81% appearing once. The germline CDR1 and CDR2 sequences are MNHEY and SMNVEV (reference sequence). The CDR3 is 13 residues long. Trimming shortened V by 4 bases and J by 3 bases, and 9 bases separated the two germline ends. Sequenced input: PBMCs. This clonotype originated in a woman between 40 and 50 years old in good health. Some clones in this sample may be carry-over from other donors' samples. This chain connects TRBV27 to TRBJ2-5; D is uncertain. CDR3 nucleotide sequence: TGTGCCAGCAGTTCGAACGGAGAAGAGACCCAGTACTTC. It specifies CASSSNGEETQYF.